A single sample gave rise to the 22 T cell receptor beta chains below, sequenced in a study of T-cell reconstitution after alpha-beta-depleted transplantation in children. For TCRbeta, the library was prepared with unique molecular identifiers. TCRdb re-called the PCR reads with MiXCR, one entry per CDR3 protein. The repertoire holds 700,000 to 950,000 distinct CDR3 sequences, with roughly 15% as singletons. The sequencing here drew on PBMCs, mostly from graft donor cells, taken 360 days after TCRalphabeta/CD19-depleted stem cell transplant. The receptor set was obtained from a male patient between 10 and 17 years old who had a stem cell transplant for acute lymphoblastic leukemia, so the T cells may come from the graft donor.

The chain joins TRBV29-1 to TRBJ1-1; TRBD1 aligns across 9 bases. The V segment lost 6 bases and the J segment 3 bases; nucleotides outside the gene matches: 8. The CDR3 totals 14 residues. The germline CDR1 and CDR2 sequences are SQVTM and ANQGSEA. CDR3 nucleotide sequence: TGCAGCGTAAGACAGGGGGGACGGGACACTGAAGCTTTCTTT. The encoded protein is CSVRQGGRDTEAFF.

This sequence joins TRBV7-3 and TRBJ2-3; 7 bases line up with TRBD1. V dropped 5 bases and J dropped 6; count of bases not matched to a gene: 11. The germline CDR1 and CDR2 sequences are SGHTA and FQGTGA. This CDR3 is 15 amino acids long. CDR3 bases: TGTGCCAGCAGCCCGCCGGGACAGTCTTCGGATACGCAGTATTTT. Translating gives CASSPPGQSSDTQYF.

There are a few counts of this clonotype. The V and J genes are TRBV11-2 and TRBJ2-5; D is unresolved. The CDR3 has 16 residues. Trimming removed 5 bases from V and 2 bases from J, with 18 bases in between. Germline-derived CDR1 and CDR2 are SGHAT and FQNNGV. The CDR3: CASSGPPQYIQETQYF. As DNA, the CDR3 is TGTGCCAGCAGCGGCCCCCCTCAGTATATACAAGAGACCCAGTACTTC.

This clonotype was detected only a few times. The rearrangement uses TRBV4-1 and TRBJ2-1; possible D gene TRBD1, 6 bases. Deletions cut 4 bases from V and 10 bases from J, with 26 bases between. Germline CDR1 MGHRA, CDR2 YSYEKL. The CDR3 spans 17 residues. The DNA for the CDR3 is TGCGCCAGCAGCCCGCGCGACAGGTTGTTCTCGCTGGGGGAGCAGTTCTTC. The encoded protein is CASSPRDRLFSLGEQFF.

The chain combines TRBV7-6 with TRBJ2-5; 11 positions match TRBD1. Per the germline V gene, CDR1 is SGHVS and CDR2 is FNYEAQ. V trimming: 5 bases; J trimming: 1 base; junction bases outside the gene matches: 6. The CDR3 contains 16 residues. The CDR3 DNA reads as TGTGCCAGCAGCCGAGCGGGACAGGGGGGCCAAGAGACCCAGTACTTC. This codes for CASSRAGQGGQETQYF.

This clonotype was counted only a few times. The J gene is TRBJ2-5, the V gene TRBV19; 8 bases match TRBD2. The V gene end was trimmed by 10 bases and the J gene end by 4 bases; junction bases not matched to a gene: 11. The CDR3 totals 14 residues. The germline gives CDR1 LNHDA, CDR2 SQIVND (reference sequence). The CDR3 sequence: CATGRRGGVETQYF. CDR3 DNA sequence: TGTGCCACTGGCCGACGGGGGGGAGTAGAGACCCAGTACTTC.

Written as DNA, the CDR3 is TGTGCCAGCAGTGCCTCGACCGGGGAGCTGTTTTTT. This encodes CASSASTGELFF. V usage is TRBV12-3 or TRBV12-4 and J usage is TRBJ2-2; no clear D gene. The CDR3 runs to 12 residues. Trimming left V 5 bases short and J 5 bases short, with 6 bases between.

The chain employs TRBV12-3 or TRBV12-4 and TRBJ2-7; 9 nucleotides match TRBD2. Losses at the gene ends were 3 bases for V and 1 base for J; bases not matched to a gene: 19. CDR3 length: 20 amino acids. The CDR3 DNA reads as TGTGCCAGCAGTTTTATTAGTGGGGAGACTAGCGGACGAGCATCCTACGAGCAGTACTTC. This encodes CASSFISGETSGRASYEQYF.

V gene TRBV12-3 or TRBV12-4 combines with J gene TRBJ2-7, with D perhaps matching TRBD1 (6 bases). There are 12 residues in the CDR3. V dropped 7 bases and J dropped 8 bases, with 15 bases sitting between them. CDR3 DNA: TGTGCCAGCACCGACAGGTGGGGAAAGCAGTACTTC. Its translation is CASTDRWGKQYF.

This clonotype turned up a few times. This chain uses TRBV3-1 with TRBJ2-2; the D gene could be TRBD1 or TRBD2 (5 bases each). The CDR3 totals 16 residues. The ends were cut back, 4 bases at V and 2 bases at J, with 14 bases in the middle. Germline V gene sequence: CDR1 LGHDT, CDR2 YNNKEL (reference sequence). The CDR3 DNA sequence: TGTGCCAGCAGCCGCCCCCGGGACGGAAACACCGGGGAGCTGTTTTTT. Amino acid sequence: CASSRPRDGNTGELFF.

The sample holds a few counts of this clonotype. This chain joins TRBV30 and TRBJ2-3; no clear D. Trimming pared 0 bases from V and 2 bases from J, leaving 9 bases between. The CDR3 covers 14 residues. Germline V lookup: CDR1 GTSNPN, CDR2 SVGIG (reference sequence). CDR3 sequence (DNA): TGTGCCTGGAGTGTCATGATTTCCACAGATACGCAGTATTTT. This translates into CAWSVMISTDTQYF.

The V gene is TRBV7-9, the J gene TRBJ2-7; possibly TRBD2 for D (5 bases). Trimming removed 5 bases at V and 2 bases at J, with 16 bases between. The CDR3 is 15 residues long. Germline CDR1 SEHNR, CDR2 FQNEAQ (reference sequence). The CDR3 loop reads CASSPRRDYPYEQYF. CDR3 DNA: TGTGCCAGCAGCCCCCGACGGGATTATCCCTACGAGCAGTACTTC.

J is TRBJ2-2 and V is TRBV12-3 or TRBV12-4; 11 bases map to TRBD2. V shed 6 bases and J 0 bases; nucleotides not matched to a gene: 6. This CDR3 contains 17 residues. The CDR3 bases are TGTGCCAGCAGGGCCGGGACTAGCGGCACGAACACCGGGGAGCTGTTTTTT. This translates into CASRAGTSGTNTGELFF.

The V gene is TRBV5-4, the J gene TRBJ2-2, with D possibly being TRBD1 or TRBD2 (5 bases each). V lost 4 bases, J lost 0 bases, and 13 bases lay in between. This CDR3 spans 16 amino acids. The germline V gene encodes CDR1 SGHNT and CDR2 YYREEE (reference sequence). The CDR3 DNA reads as TGTGCCAGCAGCACCGAGGGGTCAGCGAACACCGGGGAGCTGTTTTTT. Amino acids: CASSTEGSANTGELFF.

This clonotype was seen a few times. The rearrangement uses TRBV3-1 and TRBJ2-7; possible D gene TRBD2, 5 bases. Germline V CDR1 and CDR2: LGHDT, YNNKEL (reference sequence). Trimming cost V 4 bases and J 1 base, with 11 bases left between them. The CDR3 length is 14 residues. The CDR3 DNA reads as TGTGCCAGCAGCCCCCGGGGAGTTTCCTACGAGCAGTACTTC. This encodes CASSPRGVSYEQYF.

The gene calls are TRBV30 and TRBJ2-7, with TRBD1 matching over 12 bases. In germline, CDR1 is GTSNPN, CDR2 SVGIG (reference sequence). The CDR3 extends over 15 amino acids. J lost 2 bases, V lost 4 bases, and 6 bases had no gene match. DNA of the CDR3: TGTGCCTGGACGCGAGGGACAGGGGGCCCCTACGAGCAGTACTTC. Residues: CAWTRGTGGPYEQYF.

The chain joins TRBV7-9 to TRBJ1-5, with unresolved D. The CDR3 sequence is 14 residues long. CDR1 SEHNR and CDR2 FQNEAQ come from the germline V gene (reference sequence). V was trimmed by 0 bases and J by 9 bases, leaving 12 bases between them. The CDR3 spells CASSLAVPGVPQHF. CDR3 coding DNA: TGTGCCAGCAGCTTAGCAGTTCCCGGGGTGCCCCAGCATTTT.

This clonotype was seen ten or more times. CDR3 in DNA: TGCGCCAGCAGTCTCGTCCTAGCCTCCACCTACGAGCAGTACTTC. Its translation is CASSLVLASTYEQYF. The V and J genes are TRBV5-1 and TRBJ2-7; perhaps TRBD2 as D (5 bases). With 5 bases removed from V and 2 bases from J, the gap between germline ends came to 17 bases. This CDR3 has 15 residues. From germline, CDR1 is SGHRS and CDR2 YFSETQ.

The rearrangement uses TRBV2 and TRBJ2-1; no clear D. The CDR3 totals 13 residues. Germline V lookup: CDR1 SNHLY, CDR2 FYNNEI. Trimming left V 4 bases short and J 8 bases short, with 12 bases between. CDR3 nucleotides: TGTGCCAGCAGTGGGTTCGGCACCTATGAGCAGTTCTTC. Residues: CASSGFGTYEQFF.

This clonotype was found a few times. The V and J genes are TRBV7-9 and TRBJ2-1, with 8 bases fitting TRBD2. The CDR3 has 16 residues. V shed 3 bases, J shed 6 bases, and the junction held 10 bases outside the gene matches. Germline-derived CDR1 and CDR2 are SEHNR and FQNEAQ (reference sequence). The chain's CDR3 is CASSFDTGGPFNEQFF. The DNA of the CDR3 is TGTGCCAGCAGCTTCGACACGGGAGGGCCGTTCAATGAGCAGTTCTTC.

In its sample, this clonotype was seen many times. The chain uses TRBV29-1 and TRBJ1-1; D is unresolved. The V end lost 1 base, the J end lost 0 bases, and 9 bases lay between the germline ends. The CDR3 sequence is 14 residues long. Germline V gives CDR1 SQVTM, CDR2 ANQGSEA. CDR3 bases: TGCAGCGTTGAAGCAGACTTATTGAACACTGAAGCTTTCTTT. It specifies CSVEADLLNTEAFF. Combining the CDR3 with reference TRBV29-1 and TRBJ1-1 gives the whole variable domain SAVISQKPSRDICQRGTSLTIQCQVDSQVTMMFWYRQQPGQSLTLIATANQGSEATYESGFVIDKFPISRPNLTFSTLTVSNMSPEDSSIYLCSVEADLLNTEAFFGQGTRLTVV.

CDR3 sequence (DNA): TGTGCCAGCAGTTACTCGTCCGGGACTAAGTACTTC. This sequence encodes CASSYSSGTKYF. This chain joins TRBV6-5 and TRBJ2-5; 7 positions match TRBD2. This CDR3 region has 12 residues. Germline trimming cut 0 bases from V and 12 bases from J; bases unmatched to any gene: 4. The V gene's germline CDR1 is MNHEY and CDR2 SVGAGI.